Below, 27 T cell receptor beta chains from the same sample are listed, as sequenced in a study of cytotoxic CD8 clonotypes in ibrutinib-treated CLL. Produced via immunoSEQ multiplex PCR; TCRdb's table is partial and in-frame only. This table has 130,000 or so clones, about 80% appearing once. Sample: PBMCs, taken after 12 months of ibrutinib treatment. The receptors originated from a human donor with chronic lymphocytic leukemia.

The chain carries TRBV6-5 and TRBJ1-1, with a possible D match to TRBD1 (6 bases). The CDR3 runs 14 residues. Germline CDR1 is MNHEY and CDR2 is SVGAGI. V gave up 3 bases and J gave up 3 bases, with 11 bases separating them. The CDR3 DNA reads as TGTGCCAGCAGTTATCACAGGGCGGACACTGAAGCTTTCTTT. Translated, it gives CASSYHRADTEAFF.

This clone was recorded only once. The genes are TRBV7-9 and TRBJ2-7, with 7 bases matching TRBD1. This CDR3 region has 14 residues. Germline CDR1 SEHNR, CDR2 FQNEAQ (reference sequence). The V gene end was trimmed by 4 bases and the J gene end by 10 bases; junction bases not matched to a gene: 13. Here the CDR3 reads CASSYPGQLGEQYF. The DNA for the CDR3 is TGTGCCAGCAGCTACCCGGGACAGTTAGGGGAACAGTACTTC.

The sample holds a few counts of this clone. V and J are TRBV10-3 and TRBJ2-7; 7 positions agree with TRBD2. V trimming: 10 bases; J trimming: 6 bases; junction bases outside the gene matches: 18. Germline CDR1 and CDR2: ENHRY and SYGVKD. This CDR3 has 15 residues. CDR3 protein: CATQRGAGWDSEQYF. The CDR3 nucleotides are TGTGCCACCCAGAGAGGAGCGGGATGGGATTCCGAGCAGTACTTC.

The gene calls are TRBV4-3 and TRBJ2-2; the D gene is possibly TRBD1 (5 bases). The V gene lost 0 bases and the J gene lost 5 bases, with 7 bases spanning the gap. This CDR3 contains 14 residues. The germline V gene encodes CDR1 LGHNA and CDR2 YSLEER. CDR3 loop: CASSQEGVTGELFF. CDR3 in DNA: TGCGCCAGCAGCCAAGAAGGGGTTACCGGGGAGCTGTTTTTT.

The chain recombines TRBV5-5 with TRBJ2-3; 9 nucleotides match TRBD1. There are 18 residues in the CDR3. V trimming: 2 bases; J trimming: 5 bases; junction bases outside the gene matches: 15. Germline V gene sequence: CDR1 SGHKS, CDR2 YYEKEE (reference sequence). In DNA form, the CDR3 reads TGTGCCAGCAGCTTAAGGCAACCGGGACAGGGCATTGGAGATACGCAGTATTTT. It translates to CASSLRQPGQGIGDTQYF. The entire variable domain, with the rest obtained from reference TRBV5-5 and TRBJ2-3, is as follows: DAGVTQSPTHLIKTRGQQVTLRCSPISGHKSVSWYQQVLGQGPQFIFQYYEKEERGRGNFPDRFSARQFPNYSSELNVNALLLGDSALYLCASSLRQPGQGIGDTQYFGPGTRLTVL.

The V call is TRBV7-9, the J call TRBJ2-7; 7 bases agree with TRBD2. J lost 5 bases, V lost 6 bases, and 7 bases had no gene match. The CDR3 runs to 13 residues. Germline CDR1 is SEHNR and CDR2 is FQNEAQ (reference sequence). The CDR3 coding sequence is TGTGCCAGCAGTCTGGGACGGGAGGACGAGCAGTACTTC. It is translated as CASSLGREDEQYF.

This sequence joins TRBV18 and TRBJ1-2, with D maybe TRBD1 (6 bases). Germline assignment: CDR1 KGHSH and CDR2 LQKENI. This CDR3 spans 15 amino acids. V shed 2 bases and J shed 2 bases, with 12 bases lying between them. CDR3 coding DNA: TGTGCCAGCTCACCAGGGACACTCCCAAACTATGGCTACACCTTC. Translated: CASSPGTLPNYGYTF.

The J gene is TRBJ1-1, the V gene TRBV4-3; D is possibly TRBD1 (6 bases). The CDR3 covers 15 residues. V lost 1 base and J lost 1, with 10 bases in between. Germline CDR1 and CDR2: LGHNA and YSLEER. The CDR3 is CASSQGIQGNTEAFF. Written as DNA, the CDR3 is TGCGCCAGCAGCCAAGGTATACAGGGGAACACTGAAGCTTTCTTT.

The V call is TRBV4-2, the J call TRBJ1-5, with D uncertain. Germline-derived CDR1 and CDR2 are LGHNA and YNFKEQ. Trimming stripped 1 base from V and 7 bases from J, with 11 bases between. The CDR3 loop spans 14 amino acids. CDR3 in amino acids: CASSQVRGMQPQHF. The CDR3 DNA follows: TGTGCCAGCAGCCAAGTTCGAGGTATGCAGCCCCAGCATTTT.

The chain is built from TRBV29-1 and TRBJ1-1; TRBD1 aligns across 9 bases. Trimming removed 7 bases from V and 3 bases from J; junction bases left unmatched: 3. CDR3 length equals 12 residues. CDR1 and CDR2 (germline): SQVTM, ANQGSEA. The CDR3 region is CSAGQGHTEAFF. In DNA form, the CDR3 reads TGCAGCGCGGGACAGGGTCACACTGAAGCTTTCTTT.

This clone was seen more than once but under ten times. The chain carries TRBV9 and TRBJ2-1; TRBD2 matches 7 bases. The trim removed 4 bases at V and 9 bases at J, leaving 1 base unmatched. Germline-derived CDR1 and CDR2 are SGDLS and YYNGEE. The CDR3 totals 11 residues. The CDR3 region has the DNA TGTGCCAGCAGCCCGGGAGGTGAGCAGTTCTTC. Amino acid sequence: CASSPGGEQFF.

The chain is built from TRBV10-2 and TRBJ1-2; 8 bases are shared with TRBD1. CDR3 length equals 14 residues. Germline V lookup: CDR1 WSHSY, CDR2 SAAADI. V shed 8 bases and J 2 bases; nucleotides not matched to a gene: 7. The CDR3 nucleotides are TGCGCCAGCGCAACAGGGGGTGGAAACTATGGCTACACCTTC. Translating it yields CASATGGGNYGYTF.

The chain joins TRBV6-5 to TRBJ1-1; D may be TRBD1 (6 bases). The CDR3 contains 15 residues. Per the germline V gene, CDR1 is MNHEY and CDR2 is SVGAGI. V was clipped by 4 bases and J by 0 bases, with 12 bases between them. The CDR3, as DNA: TGTGCCAGCAGTTCCTTCAGGGGCATGAACACTGAAGCTTTCTTT. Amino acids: CASSSFRGMNTEAFF.

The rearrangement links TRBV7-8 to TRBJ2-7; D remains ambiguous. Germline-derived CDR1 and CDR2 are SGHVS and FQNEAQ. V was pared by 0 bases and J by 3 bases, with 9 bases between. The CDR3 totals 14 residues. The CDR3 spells CASSLAGQRYEQYF. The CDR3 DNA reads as TGTGCCAGCAGCTTAGCAGGTCAACGCTACGAGCAGTACTTC.

The CDR3 DNA reads TGTGCCAGCAGCTTAGCAGCGGGACAGGGCTCCTACGAGCAGTACTTC. Protein sequence: CASSLAAGQGSYEQYF. The chain has TRBV7-8 and TRBJ2-7; 9 bases line up with TRBD1. V gave up 0 bases and J gave up 0 bases; unmatched junction bases: 3. There are 16 residues in the CDR3. CDR1 and CDR2 from the germline V gene are SGHVS and FQNEAQ.

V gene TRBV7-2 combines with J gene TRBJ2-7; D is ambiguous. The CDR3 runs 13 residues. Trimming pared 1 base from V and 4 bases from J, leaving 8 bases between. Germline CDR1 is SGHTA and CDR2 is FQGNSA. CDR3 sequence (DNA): TGTGCCAGCAGCTTAGTACGCCAGTACGAGCAGTACTTC. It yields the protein CASSLVRQYEQYF.

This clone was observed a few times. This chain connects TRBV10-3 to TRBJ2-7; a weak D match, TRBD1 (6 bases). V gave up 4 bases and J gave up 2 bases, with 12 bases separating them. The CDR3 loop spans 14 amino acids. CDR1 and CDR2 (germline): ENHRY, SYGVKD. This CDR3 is CAISVRDTTYEQYF. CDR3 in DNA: TGTGCCATCAGTGTACGGGACACTACCTACGAGCAGTACTTC.

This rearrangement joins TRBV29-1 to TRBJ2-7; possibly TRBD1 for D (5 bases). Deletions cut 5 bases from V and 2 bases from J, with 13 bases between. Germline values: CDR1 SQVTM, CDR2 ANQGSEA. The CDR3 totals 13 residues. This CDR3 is CSVLQEPPYEQYF. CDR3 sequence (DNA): TGCAGCGTTTTACAGGAACCTCCCTACGAGCAGTACTTC.

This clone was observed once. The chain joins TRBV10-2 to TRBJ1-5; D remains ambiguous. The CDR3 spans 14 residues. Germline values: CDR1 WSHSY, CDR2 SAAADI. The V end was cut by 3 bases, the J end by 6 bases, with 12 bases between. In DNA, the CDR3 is TGCGCCAGCAGTGAATGGGGATTGGGTCAGCCCCAGCATTTT. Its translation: CASSEWGLGQPQHF.

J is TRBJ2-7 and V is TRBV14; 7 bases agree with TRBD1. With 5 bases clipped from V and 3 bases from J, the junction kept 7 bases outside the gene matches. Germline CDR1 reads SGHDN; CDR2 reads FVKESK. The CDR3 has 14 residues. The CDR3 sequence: CASSFSGGFYEQYF. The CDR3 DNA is TGTGCCAGCAGCTTCTCAGGGGGTTTCTACGAGCAGTACTTC.

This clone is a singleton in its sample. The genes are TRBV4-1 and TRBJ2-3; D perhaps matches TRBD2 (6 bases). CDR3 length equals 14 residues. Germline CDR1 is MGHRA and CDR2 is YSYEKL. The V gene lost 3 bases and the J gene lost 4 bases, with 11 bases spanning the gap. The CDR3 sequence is CASSHPRLADTQYF. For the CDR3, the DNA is TGCGCCAGCAGCCATCCCCGACTAGCAGATACGCAGTATTTT.

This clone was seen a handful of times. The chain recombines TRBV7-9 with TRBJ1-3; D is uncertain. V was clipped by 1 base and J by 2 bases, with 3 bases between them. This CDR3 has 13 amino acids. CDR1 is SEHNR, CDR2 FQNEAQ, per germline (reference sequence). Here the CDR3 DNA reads TGTGCCAGCAGCTTAGACACTGGAAACACCATATATTTT. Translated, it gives CASSLDTGNTIYF.

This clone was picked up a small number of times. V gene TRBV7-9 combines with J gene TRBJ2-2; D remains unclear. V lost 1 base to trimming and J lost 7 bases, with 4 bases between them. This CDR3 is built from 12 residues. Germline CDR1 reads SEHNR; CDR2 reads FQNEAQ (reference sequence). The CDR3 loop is CASSLVYGELFF. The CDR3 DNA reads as TGTGCCAGCAGCTTAGTTTACGGGGAGCTGTTTTTT.

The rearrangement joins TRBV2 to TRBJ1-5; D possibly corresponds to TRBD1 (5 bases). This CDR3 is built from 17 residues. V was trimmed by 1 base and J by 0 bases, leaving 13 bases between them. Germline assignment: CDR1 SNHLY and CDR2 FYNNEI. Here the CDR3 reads CASSEGSRDGSNQPQHF. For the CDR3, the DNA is TGTGCCAGCAGTGAAGGGTCCAGGGACGGTAGCAATCAGCCCCAGCATTTT.

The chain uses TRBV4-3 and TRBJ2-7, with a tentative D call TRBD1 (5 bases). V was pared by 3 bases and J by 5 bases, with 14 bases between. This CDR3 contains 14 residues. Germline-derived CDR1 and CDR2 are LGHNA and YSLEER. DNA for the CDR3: TGCGCCAGCAGCCAGGGGCTGGGGCTAGACGAGCAGTACTTC. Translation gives CASSQGLGLDEQYF.

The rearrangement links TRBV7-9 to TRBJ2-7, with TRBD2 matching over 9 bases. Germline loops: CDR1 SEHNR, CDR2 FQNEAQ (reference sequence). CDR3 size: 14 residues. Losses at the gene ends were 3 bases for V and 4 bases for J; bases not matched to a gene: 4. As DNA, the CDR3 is TGTGCCAGCAGCTTTCTTGCGGGAGGGTACGAGCAGTACTTC. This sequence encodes CASSFLAGGYEQYF.

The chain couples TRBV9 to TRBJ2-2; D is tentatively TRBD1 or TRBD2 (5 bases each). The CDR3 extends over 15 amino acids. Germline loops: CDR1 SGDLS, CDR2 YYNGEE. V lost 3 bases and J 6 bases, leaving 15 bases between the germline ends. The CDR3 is CASSARGTRAGELFF. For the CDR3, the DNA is TGTGCCAGCAGCGCGAGGGGAACAAGAGCCGGGGAGCTGTTTTTT. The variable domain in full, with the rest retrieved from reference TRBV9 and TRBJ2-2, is DSGVTQTPKHLITATGQRVTLRCSPRSGDLSVYWYQQSLDQGLQFLIQYYNGEERAKGNILERFSAQQFPDLHSELNLSSLELGDSALYFCASSARGTRAGELFFGEGSRLTVL.